The sequence of this T cell receptor (beta chain) was determined in a study of cytomegalovirus exposure and HLA in healthy donors. General observations from the study: Evidence from a later analysis indicated that most CMV-associated TCR beta chains looked HLA-restricted. Diagnosis of cytomegalovirus status made by the classifier reportedly showed high specificity and sensitivity.

Points on this clone: What it recognizes is unknown.

PCR employed 60 Vbeta and 13 Jbeta primers. TCRdb keeps only in-frame clones here, not all; method: immunoSEQ multiplex PCR. The profile shows some 100,000 clones, roughly four fifths of them singletons. The germline V gene encodes CDR1 LGHNA and CDR2 YNFKEQ. V was pared by 3 bases and J by 9 bases, with 9 bases of the junction left unmatched. The CDR3 runs 16 residues. V gene TRBV4-2 combines with J gene TRBJ1-6, with 9 bases matching TRBD1. Source material: PBMCs. The TCR sequence derives from a male donor in good health and CMV-seropositive. CDR3 in amino acids: CASSHAGGQGGSPLHF. DNA of the CDR3: TGTGCCAGCAGCCACGCTGGGGGACAGGGAGGTTCACCCCTCCACTTT.